This T cell receptor (beta chain) was profiled in a study of blood T cells in healthy people across ages. Points from the study as a whole: Bulk PBMC profiling left naive and antigen-experienced comparisons inconclusive. TCR beta diversity, measured per million T cells, fell in a roughly linear way with age.

V gave up 5 bases and J gave up 6 bases, with 10 bases separating them. CDR3 size: 12 residues. The germline V gene encodes CDR1 DFQATT and CDR2 SNEGSKA (reference sequence). A J-beta primer mix and a sample-barcoded 5' primer were used in a second PCR of roughly 6 to 11 cycles. In TCRdb, the 5' RACE reads were re-called with MiXCR into one record per CDR3 protein. The table has about 680,000 distinct CDR3 sequences, roughly 49% seen once. In each sample, at least 7 million PBMCs were isolated. This clonotype was seen a few times. The antigen is unknown. The receptor was isolated from an older woman in good health. The rearrangement uses TRBV20-1 and TRBJ1-4; possible D gene TRBD1, 6 bases. Sequencing was performed on blood. In nucleotides, the CDR3 is TGCAGTGCTGGGGGCGCAGATGAAAAACTGTTTTTT. This encodes CSAGGADEKLFF.